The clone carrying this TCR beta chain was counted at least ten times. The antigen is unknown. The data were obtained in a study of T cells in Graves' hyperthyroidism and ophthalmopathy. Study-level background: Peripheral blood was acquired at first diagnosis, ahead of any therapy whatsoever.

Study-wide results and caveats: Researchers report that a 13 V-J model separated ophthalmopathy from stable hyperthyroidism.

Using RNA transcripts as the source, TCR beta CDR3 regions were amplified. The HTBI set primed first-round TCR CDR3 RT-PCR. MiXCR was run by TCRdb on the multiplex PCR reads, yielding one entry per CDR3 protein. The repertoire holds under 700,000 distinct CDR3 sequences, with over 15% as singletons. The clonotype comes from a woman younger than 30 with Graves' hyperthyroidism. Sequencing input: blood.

CDR3 sequence (DNA): TGTGCCAGCAGTGATTTGAAGAGGGGTCAAGAGACCCAGTACTTC. It is translated as CASSDLKRGQETQYF. The genes are TRBV2 and TRBJ2-5; D may match TRBD1 or TRBD2 (5 bases each). V was pared by 3 bases and J by 2 bases, with 13 bases between. The CDR3 runs 15 residues. Looked up from germline, CDR1 is SNHLY and CDR2 is FYNNEI. The full variable domain, its missing parts supplied by reference TRBV2 and TRBJ2-5, is EPEVTQTPSHQVTQMGQEVILRCVPISNHLYFYWYRQILGQKVEFLVSFYNNEISEKSEIFDDQFSVERPDGSNFTLKIRSTKLEDSAMYFCASSDLKRGQETQYFGPGTRLLVL.